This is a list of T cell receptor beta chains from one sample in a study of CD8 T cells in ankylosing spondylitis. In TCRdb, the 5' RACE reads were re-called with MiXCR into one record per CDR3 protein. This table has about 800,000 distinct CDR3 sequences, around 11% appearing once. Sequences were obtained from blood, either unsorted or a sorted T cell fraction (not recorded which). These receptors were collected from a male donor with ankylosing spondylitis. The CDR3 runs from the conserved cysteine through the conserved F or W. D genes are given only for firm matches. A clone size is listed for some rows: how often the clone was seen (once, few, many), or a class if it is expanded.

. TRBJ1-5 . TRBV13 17 CASSLGPPEGDNQPQHF TGTGCCAGCAGCTTAGGCCCCCCGGAGGGAGACAATCAGCCCCAGCATTTT
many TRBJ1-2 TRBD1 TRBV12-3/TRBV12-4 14 CASSFRDRASGYTF TGTGCCAGCAGTTTCCGGGACAGGGCTAGTGGCTACACCTTC
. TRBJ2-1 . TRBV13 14 CASSPGQPNNEQFF TGTGCCAGCAGCCCAGGACAGCCAAACAATGAGCAGTTCTTC
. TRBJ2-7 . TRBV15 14 CATSGGATGNEQYF TGTGCCACCAGCGGGGGGGCGACAGGGAACGAGCAGTACTTC
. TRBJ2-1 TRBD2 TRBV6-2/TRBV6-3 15 CASSGPSGGVNEQFF TGTGCCAGCAGTGGCCCATCGGGAGGAGTCAATGAGCAGTTCTTC
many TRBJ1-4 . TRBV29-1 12 CSGGRPNEKLFF TGCAGCGGGGGGAGACCTAATGAAAAACTGTTTTTT
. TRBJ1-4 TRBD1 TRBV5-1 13 CASSPGQIEKLFF TGCGCCAGCAGCCCGGGACAGATTGAAAAACTGTTTTTT
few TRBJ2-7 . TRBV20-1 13 CSARQISRLEQYF TGCAGTGCCAGACAGATATCTCGTCTCGAGCAGTACTTC
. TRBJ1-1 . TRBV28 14 CASSSPGSTGEAFF TGTGCCAGCAGTTCCCCCGGGAGTACGGGCGAAGCTTTCTTT
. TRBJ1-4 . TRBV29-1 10 CSVAEEKLFF TGCAGCGTAGCTGAGGAAAAACTGTTTTTT
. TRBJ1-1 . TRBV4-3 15 CASSPRLAMNTEAFF TGCGCCAGCAGCCCGAGGCTAGCTATGAACACTGAAGCTTTCTTT
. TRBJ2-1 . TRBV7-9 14 CARSTGDPYNEQFF TGTGCCCGATCTACGGGGGACCCCTACAATGAGCAGTTCTTC
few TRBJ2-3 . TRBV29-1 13 CSVQTRFTDTQYF TGCAGCGTGCAGACCCGCTTCACAGATACGCAGTATTTT